This is a list of T cell receptor beta chains from one sample in a study of response to subunit inactivated influenza vaccine. TCRdb called the RT-PCR reads again in MiXCR, with one record for every CDR3 protein. The sample carries about 780,000 distinct CDR3 sequences, about a fifth recorded once. The sequences come from PBMCs from blood, collected around 5 days after vaccination. The origin of the receptors is a man over 45 who received an inactivated influenza vaccine. CDR3s include the opening cysteine and the closing phenylalanine or tryptophan. D genes are given only for firm matches. The listing skips clone size in some rows; elsewhere it reads once, few, many or a size class.

TRBV6-1,TRBJ2-3,-,few,CAGTPGGGAQYF,TGTGCCGGTACCCCTGGGGGTGGCGCGCAGTATTTT
TRBV5-1,TRBJ2-3,TRBD1,few,CASSVNPGGFTDTQYF,TGCGCCAGCAGCGTTAATCCAGGGGGCTTCACAGATACGCAGTATTTT
TRBV20-1,TRBJ2-1,-,few,CSARDAKSDEQFF,TGCAGTGCTAGAGATGCCAAATCCGATGAGCAGTTCTTC
TRBV29-1,TRBJ2-5,TRBD1,-,CSVNRGAGRETQYF,TGCAGCGTGAACAGGGGAGCTGGCCGGGAGACCCAGTACTTC
TRBV6-2/TRBV6-3,TRBJ2-1,TRBD1,-,CASRPDRVTYNEQFF,TGTGCCAGCAGGCCGGACAGGGTCACCTACAATGAGCAGTTCTTC
TRBV12-3/TRBV12-4,TRBJ2-7,TRBD2,-,CASRKRGASYEQYF,TGTGCCAGCAGAAAGCGGGGGGCTTCCTACGAGCAGTACTTC
TRBV3-1,TRBJ2-3,-,many,CASSNFDTQYF,TGTGCCAGCAGCAACTTTGATACGCAGTATTTT
TRBV3-1,TRBJ2-1,TRBD2,-,CASSQERLAEYNEQFF,TGTGCCAGCAGCCAAGAACGCCTAGCGGAGTACAATGAGCAGTTCTTC
TRBV20-1,TRBJ2-5,TRBD1,-,CSAKGQGQETQYF,TGCAGTGCAAAGGGACAGGGCCAAGAGACCCAGTACTTC
TRBV25-1,TRBJ1-4,-,-,CASSESGRTNEKLFF,TGTGCCAGCAGTGAATCGGGGCGAACTAATGAAAAACTGTTTTTT
TRBV5-1,TRBJ1-1,-,-,CASSLSGEGDTEAFF,TGCGCCAGCAGCTTGTCCGGGGAGGGGGACACTGAAGCTTTCTTT
TRBV9,TRBJ1-2,-,-,CASSVGSGRGYTF,TGTGCCAGCAGCGTAGGGTCAGGGCGAGGCTACACCTTC
TRBV6-5,TRBJ2-7,-,-,CASSYSFPSVSSYEQYF,TGTGCCAGCAGTTACTCGTTTCCTAGCGTTTCCTCCTACGAGCAGTACTTC
TRBV5-6,TRBJ2-7,TRBD2,-,CASSLYGRNGYEQYF,TGTGCCAGCAGCTTGTACGGGAGGAATGGCTACGAGCAGTACTTC
TRBV6-1,TRBJ2-3,TRBD1,-,CASSDPRGIYTDTQYF,TGTGCCAGCAGTGACCCCAGGGGGATCTACACAGATACGCAGTATTTT
TRBV5-1,TRBJ2-4,-,-,CASSREAKNIQYF,TGCGCCAGCAGCAGGGAGGCCAAAAACATTCAGTACTTC
TRBV30,TRBJ2-5,-,-,CAWSVRGKQETQYF,TGTGCCTGGAGTGTAAGAGGGAAACAAGAGACCCAGTACTTC
TRBV9,TRBJ1-2,-,-,CASSVEVGTRGYTF,TGTGCCAGCAGCGTAGAAGTAGGGACGCGAGGCTACACCTTC
TRBV11-2,TRBJ2-7,TRBD2,-,CASSYTSGLYEQYF,TGTGCCAGCAGCTACACTAGCGGATTATACGAGCAGTACTTC
TRBV19,TRBJ2-6,-,-,CASSIGAGTASSGANVLTF,TGTGCCAGTAGTATCGGAGCCGGGACGGCGAGCTCTGGGGCCAACGTCCTGACTTTC
TRBV7-2,TRBJ1-1,-,-,CASSARALTGEAFF,TGTGCCAGCAGCGCGAGGGCCCTCACCGGTGAAGCTTTCTTT
TRBV20-1,TRBJ2-7,-,few,CSARDLQVYEQYF,TGCAGTGCTAGAGATCTGCAGGTCTACGAGCAGTACTTC
TRBV14,TRBJ2-7,-,-,CASSQDLSEQYF,TGTGCCAGCAGCCAAGATTTGAGCGAGCAGTACTTC
TRBV6-5,TRBJ1-5,-,-,CASSYKAGRNQPQHF,TGTGCCAGCAGTTACAAGGCAGGGCGGAATCAGCCCCAGCATTTT
TRBV11-2,TRBJ2-7,TRBD1,-,CASSLAGQGYSYEQYF,TGTGCCAGCAGCTTAGCGGGACAGGGCTACTCCTACGAGCAGTACTTC
TRBV12-3/TRBV12-4,TRBJ2-7,TRBD2,many,CASRRGLAGAYEQYF,TGTGCCAGCAGAAGGGGACTAGCGGGAGCCTACGAGCAGTACTTC
TRBV20-1,TRBJ2-7,-,-,CSATAGQGTYEQYF,TGCAGTGCAACGGCGGGGCAGGGAACCTACGAGCAGTACTTC
TRBV12-3/TRBV12-4,TRBJ2-3,-,many,CASRWSTDTQYF,TGTGCCAGCAGGTGGAGCACAGATACGCAGTATTTT
TRBV6-2/TRBV6-3,TRBJ1-2,-,-,CASSYDRSDYGYTF,TGTGCCAGCAGTTACGACAGGTCCGACTATGGCTACACCTTC
TRBV7-3,TRBJ2-1,-,-,CASSFWPSSYNEQFF,TGTGCCAGCAGCTTCTGGCCGAGCTCCTACAATGAGCAGTTCTTC
TRBV20-1,TRBJ1-1,-,-,CSARGGRNTINTEAFF,TGCAGTGCTAGAGGGGGGCGAAATACCATAAACACTGAAGCTTTCTTT